This entry is about one TCR beta chain. These data are taken from a study of blood T cell repertoires in COVID-19. Study-wide background: PBMCs, B-cell-depleted T cells, or T cells provided the cDNA or gDNA that made up the material.

Germline assignment: CDR1 SEHNR and CDR2 FQNEAQ (reference sequence). Between the trimmed V and J ends, which lost 1 base and 11 bases, there was a span of 17 bases. This CDR3 region has 15 residues. TCRdb's copy holds only in-frame clones and misses some; the assay was immunoSEQ multiplex PCR. The sample has 250,000 to 350,000 clones; over 75% are singletons. Across about two dozen US areas, participants ranged in age from about 18 to 90 years. Specimen: PBMCs or T cells enriched from blood (not recorded which). This sequence joins TRBV7-9 and TRBJ1-4; D is undetermined. This receptor was identified in a woman aged 18-29 years who had recovered from COVID-19. This CDR3 reads CASSLGRTSPFKLFF. The CDR3 region has the DNA TGTGCCAGCAGCTTAGGCAGAACATCCCCCTTTAAACTGTTTTTT.